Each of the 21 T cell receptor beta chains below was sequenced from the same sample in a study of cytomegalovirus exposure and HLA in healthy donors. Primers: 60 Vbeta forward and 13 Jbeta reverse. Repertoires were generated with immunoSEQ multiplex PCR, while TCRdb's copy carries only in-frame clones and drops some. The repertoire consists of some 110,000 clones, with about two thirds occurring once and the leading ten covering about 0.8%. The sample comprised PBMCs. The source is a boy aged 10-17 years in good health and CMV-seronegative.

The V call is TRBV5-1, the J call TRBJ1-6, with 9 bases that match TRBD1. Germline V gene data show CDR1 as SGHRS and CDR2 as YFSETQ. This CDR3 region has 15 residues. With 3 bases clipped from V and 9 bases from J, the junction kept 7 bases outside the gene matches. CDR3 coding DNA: TGCGCCAGCAGCTCCACGGGACAGGGCGGTTCACCCCTCCACTTT. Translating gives CASSSTGQGGSPLHF.

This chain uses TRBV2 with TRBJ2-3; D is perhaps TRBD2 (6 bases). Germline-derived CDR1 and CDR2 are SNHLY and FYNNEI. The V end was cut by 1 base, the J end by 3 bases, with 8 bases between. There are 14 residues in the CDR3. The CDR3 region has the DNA TGTGCCAGCAGTGAAGGACTAGAAACAGATACGCAGTATTTT. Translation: CASSEGLETDTQYF.

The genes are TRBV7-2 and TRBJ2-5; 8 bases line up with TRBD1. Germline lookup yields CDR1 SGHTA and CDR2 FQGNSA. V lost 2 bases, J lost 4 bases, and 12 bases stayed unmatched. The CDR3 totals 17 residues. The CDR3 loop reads CASSLTSPGGLGETQYF. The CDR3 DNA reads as TGTGCCAGCAGCTTAACGTCCCCAGGGGGCTTGGGAGAGACCCAGTACTTC.

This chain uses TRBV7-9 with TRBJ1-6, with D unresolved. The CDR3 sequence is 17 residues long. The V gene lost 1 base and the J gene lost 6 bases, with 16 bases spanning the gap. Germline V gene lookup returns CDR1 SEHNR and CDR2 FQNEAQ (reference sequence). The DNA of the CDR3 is TGTGCCAGCAGCTTAGTGGGCAGACCAATGGGTAATTCACCCCTCCACTTT. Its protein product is CASSLVGRPMGNSPLHF.

The CDR3 loop reads CASSTRYGSGSNYEQFF. The CDR3 bases are TGTGCCAGCAGTACCCGTTATGGTAGCGGGAGTAACTATGAGCAGTTCTTC. This chain uses TRBV2 with TRBJ2-1; 9 bases are a match to TRBD2. The J segment lost 8 bases and the V segment lost 5 bases, leaving 16 bases of the junction unmatched. The CDR3 has 17 amino acids. Germline loops: CDR1 SNHLY, CDR2 FYNNEI. The whole variable domain, filled in from reference TRBV2 and TRBJ2-1, reads EPEVTQTPSHQVTQMGQEVILRCVPISNHLYFYWYRQILGQKVEFLVSFYNNEISEKSEIFDDQFSVERPDGSNFTLKIRSTKLEDSAMYFCASSTRYGSGSNYEQFFGPGTRLTVL.

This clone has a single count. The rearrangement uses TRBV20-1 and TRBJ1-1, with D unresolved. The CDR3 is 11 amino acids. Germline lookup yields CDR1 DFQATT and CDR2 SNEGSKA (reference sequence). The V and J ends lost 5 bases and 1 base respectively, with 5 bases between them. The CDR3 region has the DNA TGCAGTGCTTATTCGAACACTGAAGCTTTCTTT. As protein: CSAYSNTEAFF.

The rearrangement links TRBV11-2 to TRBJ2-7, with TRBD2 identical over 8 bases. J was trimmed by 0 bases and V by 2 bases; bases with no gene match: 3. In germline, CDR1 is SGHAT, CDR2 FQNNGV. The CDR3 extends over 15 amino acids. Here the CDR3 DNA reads TGTGCCAGCAGCTTAAGCAGCGGGAGCTCCTACGAGCAGTACTTC. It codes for CASSLSSGSSYEQYF.

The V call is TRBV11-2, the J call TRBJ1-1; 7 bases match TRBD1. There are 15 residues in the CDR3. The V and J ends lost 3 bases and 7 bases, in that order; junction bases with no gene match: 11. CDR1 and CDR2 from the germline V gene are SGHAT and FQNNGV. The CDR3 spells CASSFGAGTANEAFF. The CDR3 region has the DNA TGTGCCAGCAGCTTTGGGGCCGGGACAGCTAATGAAGCTTTCTTT.

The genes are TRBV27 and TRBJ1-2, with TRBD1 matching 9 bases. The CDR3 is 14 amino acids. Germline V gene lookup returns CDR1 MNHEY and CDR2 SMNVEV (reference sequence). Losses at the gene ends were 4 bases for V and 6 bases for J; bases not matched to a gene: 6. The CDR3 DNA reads TGTGCCAGCAGTTGGACCGGGACAGGGCATGGCTACACCTTC. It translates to CASSWTGTGHGYTF.

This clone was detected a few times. CDR3 DNA: TGCGCCAGCAGCTATACCGGGACAGGGGGCGAGGAGACCCAGTACTTC. Translated: CASSYTGTGGEETQYF. The rearrangement uses TRBV5-1 and TRBJ2-5; 12 positions agree with TRBD1. Germline V gene sequence: CDR1 SGHRS, CDR2 YFSETQ. The CDR3 is 16 residues long. J was trimmed by 5 bases and V by 3 bases; bases with no gene match: 8.

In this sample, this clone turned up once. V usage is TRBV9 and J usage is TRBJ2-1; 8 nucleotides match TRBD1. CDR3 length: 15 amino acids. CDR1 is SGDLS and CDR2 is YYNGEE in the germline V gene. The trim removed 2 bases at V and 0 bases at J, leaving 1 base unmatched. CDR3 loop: CASSVGTGSYNEQFF. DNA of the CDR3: TGTGCCAGCAGCGTGGGGACAGGCTCCTACAATGAGCAGTTCTTC.

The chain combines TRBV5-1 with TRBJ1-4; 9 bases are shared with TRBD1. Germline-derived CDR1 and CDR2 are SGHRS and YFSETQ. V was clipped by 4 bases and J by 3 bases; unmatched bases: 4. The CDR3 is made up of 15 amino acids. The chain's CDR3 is CASSQQGAANEKLFF. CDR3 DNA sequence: TGCGCCAGCAGCCAACAGGGGGCGGCTAATGAAAAACTGTTTTTT.

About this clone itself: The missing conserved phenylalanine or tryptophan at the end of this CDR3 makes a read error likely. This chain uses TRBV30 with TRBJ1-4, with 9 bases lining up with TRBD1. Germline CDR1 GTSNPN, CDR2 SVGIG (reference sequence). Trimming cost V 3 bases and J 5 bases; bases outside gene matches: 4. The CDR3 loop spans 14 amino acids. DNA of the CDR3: TGTGCCTGGAGGGGTGACAGGGGGAATGAAAAACTGTTTGTT. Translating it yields CAWRGDRGNEKLFV.

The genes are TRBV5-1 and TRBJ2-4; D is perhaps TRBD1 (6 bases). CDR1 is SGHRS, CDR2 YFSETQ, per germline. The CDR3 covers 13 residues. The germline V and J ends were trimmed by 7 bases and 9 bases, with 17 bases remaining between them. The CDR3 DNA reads TGCGCCAGCGAGGACCAAGTAGGGGGCATTCAGTACTTC. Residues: CASEDQVGGIQYF. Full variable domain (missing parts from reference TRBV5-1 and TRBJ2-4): KAGVTQTPRYLIKTRGQQVTLSCSPISGHRSVSWYQQTPGQGLQFLFEYFSETQRNKGNFPGRFSGRQFSNSRSEMNVSTLELGDSALYLCASEDQVGGIQYFGAGTRLSVL.

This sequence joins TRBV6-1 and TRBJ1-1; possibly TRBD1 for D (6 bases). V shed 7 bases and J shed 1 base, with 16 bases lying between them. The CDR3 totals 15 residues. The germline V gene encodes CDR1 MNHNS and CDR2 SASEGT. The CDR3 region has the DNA TGTGCCAGCATTCGTCTAGGGGGGGCGAACACTGAAGCTTTCTTT. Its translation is CASIRLGGANTEAFF.

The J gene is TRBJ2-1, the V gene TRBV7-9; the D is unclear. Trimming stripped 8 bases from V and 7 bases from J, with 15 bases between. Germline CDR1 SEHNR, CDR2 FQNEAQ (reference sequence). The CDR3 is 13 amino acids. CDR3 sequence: CASPFGAENEQFF. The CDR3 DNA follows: TGTGCCAGCCCATTCGGAGCTGAGAATGAGCAGTTCTTC.

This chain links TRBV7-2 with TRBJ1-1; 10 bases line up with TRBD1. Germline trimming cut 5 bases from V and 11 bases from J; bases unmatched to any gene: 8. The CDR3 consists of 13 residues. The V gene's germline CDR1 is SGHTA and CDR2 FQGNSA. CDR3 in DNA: TGTGCCAGCAGCGGGGACAGGGGTTTTTGGGCTTTCTTT. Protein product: CASSGDRGFWAFF. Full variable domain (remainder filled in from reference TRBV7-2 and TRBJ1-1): GAGVSQSPSNKVTEKGKDVELRCDPISGHTALYWYRQSLGQGLEFLIYFQGNSAPDKSGLPSDRFSAERTGGSVSTLTIQRTQQEDSAVYLCASSGDRGFWAFFGQGTRLTVV.

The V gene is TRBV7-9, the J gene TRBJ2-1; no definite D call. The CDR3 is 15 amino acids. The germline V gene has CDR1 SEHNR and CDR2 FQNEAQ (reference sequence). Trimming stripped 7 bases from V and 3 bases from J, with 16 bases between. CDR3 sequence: CASTPLGIGYNEQFF. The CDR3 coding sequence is TGTGCCAGCACCCCCCTAGGTATTGGCTACAATGAGCAGTTCTTC.

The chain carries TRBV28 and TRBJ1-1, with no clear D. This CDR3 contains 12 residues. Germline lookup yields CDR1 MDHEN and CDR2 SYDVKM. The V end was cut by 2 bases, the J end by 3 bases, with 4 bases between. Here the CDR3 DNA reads TGTGCCAGCAGTTTACCTGACACTGAAGCTTTCTTT. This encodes CASSLPDTEAFF.

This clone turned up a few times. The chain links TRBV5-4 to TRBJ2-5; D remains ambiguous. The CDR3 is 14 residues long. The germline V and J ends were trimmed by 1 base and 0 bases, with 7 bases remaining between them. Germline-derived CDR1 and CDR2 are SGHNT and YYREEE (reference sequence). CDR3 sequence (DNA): TGTGCCAGCAGCTTGAGAGGTTACCAAGAGACCCAGTACTTC. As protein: CASSLRGYQETQYF.

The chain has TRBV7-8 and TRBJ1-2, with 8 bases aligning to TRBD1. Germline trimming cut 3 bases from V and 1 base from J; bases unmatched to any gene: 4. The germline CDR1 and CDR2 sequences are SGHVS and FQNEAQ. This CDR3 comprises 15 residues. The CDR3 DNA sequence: TGTGCCAGCAGCTTCTGGACAGGGAATAACTATGGCTACACCTTC. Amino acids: CASSFWTGNNYGYTF.